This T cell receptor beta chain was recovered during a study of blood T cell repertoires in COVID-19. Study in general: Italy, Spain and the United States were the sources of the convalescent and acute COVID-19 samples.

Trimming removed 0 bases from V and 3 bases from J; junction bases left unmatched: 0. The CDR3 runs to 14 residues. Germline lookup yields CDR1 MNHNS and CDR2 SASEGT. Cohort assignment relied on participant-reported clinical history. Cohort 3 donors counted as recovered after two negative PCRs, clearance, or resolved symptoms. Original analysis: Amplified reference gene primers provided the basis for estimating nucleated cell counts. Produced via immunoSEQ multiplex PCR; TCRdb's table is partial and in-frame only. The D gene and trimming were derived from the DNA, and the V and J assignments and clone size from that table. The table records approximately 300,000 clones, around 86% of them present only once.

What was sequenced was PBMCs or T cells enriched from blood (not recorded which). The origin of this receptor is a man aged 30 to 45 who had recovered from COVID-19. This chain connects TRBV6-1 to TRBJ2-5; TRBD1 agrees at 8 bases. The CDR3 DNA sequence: TGTGCCAGCAGTGAAGCGACAGGGGAAGAGACCCAGTACTTC. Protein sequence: CASSEATGEETQYF.